Below are 7 T cell receptor beta chains sequenced from a single sample in a study of T cells after yellow fever vaccination. In TCRdb, the 5' RACE reads were re-called with MiXCR into one record per CDR3 protein. The sample consists of approximately 510,000 distinct CDR3 sequences, 21% of them appearing once. The input for sequencing was PBMCs, taken 21 days after the first yellow fever vaccination. The source is a man younger than 35 who received the YFV17D yellow fever vaccine.

This sequence joins TRBV29-1 and TRBJ1-1; perhaps TRBD1 as D (5 bases). The CDR3 sequence is 13 residues long. In germline, CDR1 is SQVTM, CDR2 ANQGSEA. V gave up 3 bases and J gave up 1 base, with 9 bases separating them. Written as DNA, the CDR3 is TGCAGCGTTGAGCAGGGCGGGAACACTGAAGCTTTCTTT. This encodes CSVEQGGNTEAFF.

The chain recombines TRBV10-3 with TRBJ2-3, with TRBD2 as a possible D gene (5 bases). Looked up from germline, CDR1 is ENHRY and CDR2 is SYGVKD. Trimming left V 6 bases short and J 0 bases short, with 10 bases between. The CDR3 consists of 14 residues. CDR3: CAIRSGYSTDTQYF. DNA for the CDR3: TGTGCCATCAGGTCGGGGTACAGCACAGATACGCAGTATTTT.

This clonotype turned up a few times. The rearrangement joins TRBV6-5 to TRBJ2-7; D unresolved. The ends were cut back, 2 bases at V and 4 bases at J, with 15 bases in the middle. CDR1 and CDR2 (germline): MNHEY, SVGAGI. The CDR3 is made up of 15 amino acids. CDR3 nucleotides: TGTGCCAGCAGTTACCGCGCCAGGTCGGGTTACGAGCAGTACTTC. It codes for CASSYRARSGYEQYF.

The chain is built from TRBV25-1 and TRBJ1-4, with 7 bases identical to TRBD1. CDR3 size: 14 residues. V trimming: 8 bases; J trimming: 8 bases; junction bases outside the gene matches: 11. Germline V gene lookup returns CDR1 MGHDK and CDR2 SYGVNS. CDR3: CASGAGTVREKLFF. CDR3 sequence (DNA): TGTGCCAGCGGAGCCGGGACAGTACGCGAAAAACTGTTTTTT. Supplemented by reference TRBV25-1 and TRBJ1-4, the full variable domain reads EADIYQTPRYLVIGTGKKITLECSQTMGHDKMYWYQQDPGMELHLIHYSYGVNSTEKGDLSSESTVSRIRTEHFPLTLESARPSHTSQYLCASGAGTVREKLFFGSGTQLSVL.

The chain couples TRBV20-1 to TRBJ1-1; 8 nucleotides agree with TRBD1. The length of the CDR3 is 13 residues. The J segment lost 6 bases and the V segment lost 3 bases, leaving 6 bases of the junction unmatched. Germline CDR1 is DFQATT and CDR2 is SNEGSKA (reference sequence). As DNA, the CDR3 is TGCAGTGCTAGTCCCCAGGGGGCGGCTGAAGCTTTCTTT. Translated: CSASPQGAAEAFF.

The V call is TRBV1, the J call TRBJ2-1. TRBV1 is shown as a pseudogene. The CDR3 contains 16 residues. CDR3 nucleotide sequence: TGCACCAGCAGCCAAGATCCGGACCTTACCTACAATGAGCAGTTCTTC. It specifies CTSSQDPDLTYNEQFF.

The rearrangement links TRBV5-5 to TRBJ2-3, with 8 positions matching TRBD1. CDR3 length: 17 amino acids. Germline V lookup: CDR1 SGHKS, CDR2 YYEKEE (reference sequence). The ends lost 0 bases at V and 7 bases at J; junction bases unmatched: 13. The CDR3 loop reads CASSLVGSQGAPNTQYF. The CDR3 DNA reads TGTGCCAGCAGCTTGGTAGGTTCTCAGGGGGCGCCGAATACGCAGTATTTT.